The 20 T cell receptor beta chains below all came from one sample that was sequenced in a study of T cell responses to AZD1222 COVID-19 vaccine. The method was immunoSEQ multiplex PCR; TCRdb's version includes in-frame clones alone and lacks a portion of them. The data hold over 150,000 clones, with around 94% observed a single time. Here the sequenced sample was peripheral blood, taken 28 days after the second AZD1222 dose. These receptors came from an adult who received the AZD1222 COVID-19 vaccine.

In its sample, this clone was seen once. The chain has TRBV2 and TRBJ2-6; D is unresolved. V lost 6 bases, J lost 4 bases, and 7 bases lay in between. This CDR3 contains 13 residues. Germline CDR1 is SNHLY and CDR2 is FYNNEI. DNA of the CDR3: TGTGCCAGCAGATTCCAAGGGGCCAACGTCCTGACTTTC. It yields the protein CASRFQGANVLTF.

The V call is TRBV6-5, the J call TRBJ2-7; D might be TRBD1 or TRBD2, each matching 6 bases. V was pared by 6 bases and J by 0 bases, with 12 bases between. Germline V lookup: CDR1 MNHEY, CDR2 SVGAGI. The CDR3 sequence is 14 residues long. The CDR3 loop is CASSSGGLSYEQYF. In nucleotides, the CDR3 is TGTGCCAGCAGCTCCGGGGGCCTCTCCTACGAGCAGTACTTC.

The rearrangement uses TRBV6-1 and TRBJ2-3; 7 bases align to TRBD1. The V and J ends lost 2 bases and 1 base, in that order; junction bases with no gene match: 3. In germline, CDR1 is MNHNS, CDR2 SASEGT. This CDR3 is built from 15 residues. The CDR3 DNA reads TGTGCCAGCAGTGAATCTACAGGGGGCACAGATACGCAGTATTTT. This gives the protein CASSESTGGTDTQYF.

The chain combines TRBV5-6 with TRBJ2-1, with 7 bases that match TRBD2. Unmatched junction bases numbered 4, after V lost 0 bases and J lost 4 bases. There are 15 residues in the CDR3. In germline, CDR1 is SGHDT, CDR2 YYEEEE. The chain's CDR3 is CASSLGWRGYNEQFF. DNA for the CDR3: TGTGCCAGCAGCTTGGGTTGGCGGGGGTACAATGAGCAGTTCTTC.

V gene TRBV6-5 combines with J gene TRBJ1-1; D unresolved. Germline V lookup: CDR1 MNHEY, CDR2 SVGAGI. The ends were cut back, 0 bases at V and 8 bases at J, with 16 bases in the middle. There are 15 residues in the CDR3. CDR3 sequence: CASSYSDREPLEAFF. The CDR3 DNA is TGTGCCAGCAGTTACTCGGACCGCGAACCCTTAGAAGCTTTCTTT.

The rearrangement links TRBV28 to TRBJ2-7; the D gene could be TRBD1 or TRBD2 (5 bases each). Per the germline V gene, CDR1 is MDHEN and CDR2 is SYDVKM. The germline V and J ends were trimmed by 7 bases and 6 bases, with 22 bases remaining between them. The CDR3 contains 15 residues. This CDR3 reads CASKERDDLLSEQYF. CDR3 DNA: TGTGCCAGCAAAGAGAGGGACGACCTGTTGAGCGAGCAGTACTTC.

The J gene is TRBJ1-6, the V gene TRBV27; 8 nucleotides agree with TRBD1. The germline gives CDR1 MNHEY, CDR2 SMNVEV (reference sequence). V was clipped by 0 bases and J by 8 bases; unmatched bases: 3. This CDR3 is 15 amino acids long. The CDR3 region has the DNA TGTGCCAGCAGTTTATCCGGACAGGGTTATTCACCCCTCCACTTT. Translation: CASSLSGQGYSPLHF.

This chain uses TRBV14 with TRBJ2-1; D remains unclear. The V and J ends lost 1 base and 2 bases respectively, with 18 bases between them. This CDR3 has 18 residues. Germline values: CDR1 SGHDN, CDR2 FVKESK. For the CDR3, the DNA is TGTGCCAGCAGCCAAGGCGAATCGAGGCCCCGTCCCTACAATGAGCAGTTCTTC. Translation gives CASSQGESRPRPYNEQFF.

The chain employs TRBV6-5 and TRBJ1-2; 9 bases line up with TRBD1. Germline loops: CDR1 MNHEY, CDR2 SVGAGI. With 4 bases clipped from V and 4 bases from J, the junction kept 7 bases outside the gene matches. The CDR3 spans 15 residues. CDR3 nucleotide sequence: TGTGCCAGCAGTTCTCAGGGACAGGGCACCTATGGCTACACCTTC. The encoded protein is CASSSQGQGTYGYTF.

This chain connects TRBV6-2 or TRBV6-3 to TRBJ1-5; D gene uncertain. V was shortened by 2 bases and J by 0 bases, with 17 bases between the two germline ends. This CDR3 contains 18 residues. CDR1 and CDR2 from the germline V gene are MNHEY and SVGEGT. This CDR3 reads CASSYALYRQYSNQPQHF. The CDR3 region has the DNA TGTGCCAGCAGTTACGCTTTGTACAGACAATATAGCAATCAGCCCCAGCATTTT.

The gene calls are TRBV30 and TRBJ1-2, with 8 bases fitting TRBD1. The CDR3 consists of 16 residues. V shed 2 bases and J 2 bases; nucleotides not matched to a gene: 10. CDR1 GTSNPN and CDR2 SVGIG come from the germline V gene (reference sequence). The CDR3 DNA reads TGTGCCTGGAGTACTGGTTGGCAGGGGGCCAACTATGGCTACACCTTC. Protein sequence: CAWSTGWQGANYGYTF.

This chain connects TRBV7-3 to TRBJ1-2; D is unresolved. This CDR3 has 16 amino acids. The germline gives CDR1 SGHTA, CDR2 FQGTGA. The V end lost 1 base, the J end lost 4 bases, and 16 bases lay between the germline ends. CDR3 nucleotides: TGTGCCAGCAGCTTAATTGGGCGAGGGCAGCCCTATGGCTACACCTTC. This sequence encodes CASSLIGRGQPYGYTF. The whole variable domain, remainder taken from reference TRBV7-3 and TRBJ1-2, is GAGVSQTPSNKVTEKGKYVELRCDPISGHTALYWYRQSLGQGPEFLIYFQGTGAADDSGLPNDRFFAVRPEGSVSTLKIQRTERGDSAVYLCASSLIGRGQPYGYTFGSGTRLTVV.

The chain has TRBV3-1 (or the pseudogene TRBV3-2) and TRBJ1-2, with D unresolved. CDR1 and CDR2 (germline): LGHDT, YNNKEL (reference sequence). V was shortened by 5 bases and J by 2 bases, with 12 bases between the two germline ends. This CDR3 is built from 14 residues. The CDR3 region has the DNA TGTGCCAGCAGCTCCCGGACCACCAACTATGGCTACACCTTC. This codes for CASSSRTTNYGYTF.

This rearrangement joins TRBV5-6 to TRBJ2-5, with D possibly matching TRBD2 (6 bases). Trimming pared 5 bases from V and 5 bases from J, leaving 22 bases between. The CDR3 is 16 residues long. Germline assignment: CDR1 SGHDT and CDR2 YYEEEE. The CDR3 DNA reads TGTGCCAGCAGTATGAGGCGGGGTAGACGTGTGGAGACCCAGTACTTC. Amino acids: CASSMRRGRRVETQYF.

This chain uses TRBV9 with TRBJ1-5; D remains ambiguous. The V end lost 0 bases, the J end lost 3 bases, and 4 bases lay between the germline ends. Germline V CDR1 and CDR2: SGDLS, YYNGEE. CDR3 length equals 13 residues. The DNA of the CDR3 is TGTGCCAGCAGCGTAGCGGTCAATCAGCCCCAGCATTTT. This codes for CASSVAVNQPQHF.

In DNA, the CDR3 is TGTGCCAGCAAGGCACCGGGGAGCACTGAAGCTTTCTTT. This encodes CASKAPGSTEAFF. The chain couples TRBV27 to TRBJ1-1; no clear D gene. The CDR3 extends over 13 amino acids. V lost 7 bases and J 4 bases, leaving 13 bases between the germline ends. The germline CDR1 and CDR2 sequences are MNHEY and SMNVEV (reference sequence).

The V and J genes are TRBV5-8 and TRBJ1-5; D possibly corresponds to TRBD1 (5 bases). CDR1 and CDR2 from the germline V gene are SGHTS and YDEGEE. Trimming took off 1 base at V and 0 bases at J, with 14 bases between the two ends. The CDR3 contains 17 residues. The CDR3 spells CASSLIGGDHSNQPQHF. The CDR3, as DNA: TGTGCCAGCAGCTTGATTGGTGGGGACCATAGCAATCAGCCCCAGCATTTT.

CDR3 nucleotides: TGTGCCTGGACTGTAGGTTCCGAGCAGTACTTC. Protein product: CAWTVGSEQYF. This chain connects TRBV30 to TRBJ2-7; no clear D gene. V was pared by 4 bases and J by 6 bases, with 10 bases between. CDR1 is GTSNPN, CDR2 SVGIG, per germline (reference sequence). The CDR3 length is 11 residues.

The V and J genes are TRBV5-1 and TRBJ2-2; 11 nucleotides agree with TRBD2. The trim removed 5 bases at V and 7 bases at J, leaving 19 bases unmatched. Germline loops: CDR1 SGHRS, CDR2 YFSETQ. This CDR3 has 19 amino acids. The CDR3 DNA is TGCGCCAGCAGTGCACCGGACGGGATTAGCGGGGGGGCCGGCGGGGAGCTGTTTTTT. This sequence encodes CASSAPDGISGGAGGELFF.

The chain recombines TRBV9 with TRBJ1-2; 8 nucleotides line up with TRBD1. Germline values: CDR1 SGDLS, CDR2 YYNGEE. After removal of 5 bases from V and 4 bases from J, the junction contained 10 bases not matched to a gene. The CDR3 loop spans 15 amino acids. CDR3 sequence: CASSTGTGFSYGYTF. The CDR3 coding sequence is TGTGCCAGCAGTACCGGGACAGGTTTTAGCTATGGCTACACCTTC.